These 12 T cell receptor beta chains originate from one sample sequenced in a study of cytomegalovirus exposure and HLA in healthy donors. The PCR ran on 60 Vbeta and 13 Jbeta primers. Assay: immunoSEQ multiplex PCR; the TCRdb copy retains only in-frame clones and omits some. The table has 200,000 or so clones, around 86% seen once. Sequences were obtained from PBMCs. The receptors stem from a man between 40 and 49 years old in good health and CMV-seropositive.

The V gene is TRBV7-2, the J gene TRBJ1-2; a possible D gene is TRBD1 (5 bases). The germline gives CDR1 SGHTA, CDR2 FQGNSA. CDR3 size: 15 residues. V dropped 5 bases and J dropped 6 bases, with 19 bases sitting between them. The CDR3 is CASSPPGDGRNGYTF. The CDR3 DNA reads TGTGCCAGCAGCCCCCCGGGGGACGGCAGAAATGGCTACACCTTC.

This clone was detected only a few times. The gene calls are TRBV7-8 and TRBJ2-3; 12 nucleotides line up with TRBD2. The CDR3 consists of 16 residues. V lost 6 bases to trimming and J lost 1 base; unmatched junction nucleotides: 5. CDR1 is SGHVS and CDR2 is FQNEAQ in the germline V gene. The CDR3 reads CASRQTSGGRTDTQYF. CDR3 coding DNA: TGTGCCAGCAGGCAGACTAGCGGGGGACGCACAGATACGCAGTATTTT.

The rearrangement links TRBV7-2 to TRBJ1-6; 7 bases agree with TRBD1. V dropped 1 base and J dropped 8; count of bases not matched to a gene: 14. This CDR3 has 18 residues. Germline lookup yields CDR1 SGHTA and CDR2 FQGNSA. This chain's CDR3 is CASSLVGQGGLGYSPLHF. CDR3 nucleotides: TGTGCCAGCAGCTTAGTTGGGCAGGGGGGCTTGGGATATTCACCCCTCCACTTT.

With regard to this clone: Other DNA sequences in the same sample also yield this CDR3. The gene calls are TRBV7-8 and TRBJ2-7, with D maybe TRBD1 (5 bases). V was clipped by 5 bases and J by 3 bases, with 11 bases between them. The CDR3 runs to 13 residues. Germline loops: CDR1 SGHVS, CDR2 FQNEAQ. This chain's CDR3 is CASSRDRGYEQYF. DNA of the CDR3: TGTGCCAGCAGCCGCGACAGAGGCTACGAGCAGTACTTC.

V usage is TRBV10-3 and J usage is TRBJ1-6; 8 bases match TRBD1. Germline V gene data show CDR1 as ENHRY and CDR2 as SYGVKD. This CDR3 has 16 residues. Trimming removed 2 bases from V and 7 bases from J; junction bases left unmatched: 7. CDR3 sequence reads: CAISEGDRNWNSPLHF. The CDR3 bases are TGTGCCATCAGTGAGGGGGACAGGAATTGGAATTCACCCCTCCACTTT.

The V call is TRBV27, the J call TRBJ2-7; D perhaps matches TRBD2 (6 bases). Looked up from germline, CDR1 is MNHEY and CDR2 is SMNVEV (reference sequence). The CDR3 consists of 14 residues. V was shortened by 5 bases and J by 3 bases, with 14 bases between the two germline ends. The CDR3 DNA reads as TGTGCCAGCAGTAGGCCCGGAGGGAACTACGAGCAGTACTTC. Protein: CASSRPGGNYEQYF.

This clone has only one observation. CDR3 nucleotides: TGTGCCAGCAGCTTAGATGGGACCGCTAGGAGGGGCGAGCAGTACTTC. This translates into CASSLDGTARRGEQYF. The V call is TRBV7-2, the J call TRBJ2-7; tentative D call: TRBD2 (6 bases). Per the germline V gene, CDR1 is SGHTA and CDR2 is FQGNSA. This CDR3 has 16 residues. V lost 1 base and J 6 bases, leaving 19 bases between the germline ends.

The rearrangement uses TRBV20-1 and TRBJ2-5; D gene uncertain. The CDR3 consists of 10 residues. V lost 3 bases and J lost 5, with 4 bases in between. Germline CDR1 is DFQATT and CDR2 is SNEGSKA (reference sequence). The CDR3 reads CSAREETQYF. In DNA, the CDR3 is TGCAGTGCTAGGGAGGAGACCCAGTACTTC.

The CDR3 nucleotides read TGTGCCAGTAGTATAAATCGGGACAGCCCTCAAGCTTTCTTT. Encoded protein: CASSINRDSPQAFF. V gene TRBV19 combines with J gene TRBJ1-1; 7 bases align to TRBD1. Germline V gene sequence: CDR1 LNHDA, CDR2 SQIVND (reference sequence). V lost 2 bases to trimming and J lost 9 bases; unmatched junction nucleotides: 9. The CDR3 runs to 14 residues.

This clone was observed once. CDR3 amino acids: CASSPRQGWKETQYF. The DNA for the CDR3 is TGTGCCAGCAGTCCCCGACAGGGCTGGAAGGAGACCCAGTACTTC. V and J are TRBV6-1 and TRBJ2-5; the match to TRBD1 covers 7 bases. CDR1 and CDR2 (germline): MNHNS, SASEGT. The CDR3 consists of 15 residues. Trimming at V came to 5 bases and at J to 5 bases, leaving 11 bases not matched to a gene.

The count of this clone is one. In the same sample, other DNA sequences code for this CDR3. The chain employs TRBV6-1 and TRBJ1-1; 8 positions agree with TRBD1. Germline V gene data show CDR1 as MNHNS and CDR2 as SASEGT. V lost 9 bases to trimming and J lost 1 base; unmatched junction nucleotides: 10. The CDR3 runs to 15 residues. CDR3 amino acids: CASRGQGVQNTEAFF. The CDR3 DNA sequence: TGTGCCAGTAGAGGACAGGGTGTCCAGAACACTGAAGCTTTCTTT.

The rearrangement links TRBV5-6 to TRBJ2-1; 11 nucleotides match TRBD2. The CDR3 contains 15 residues. Germline V CDR1 and CDR2: SGHDT, YYEEEE. The ends lost 5 bases at V and 2 bases at J; junction bases unmatched: 3. The CDR3 DNA reads TGTGCCAGCAGGCCGACTAGCGGGGCCTACAATGAGCAGTTCTTC. As protein: CASRPTSGAYNEQFF.